Listed below are T cell receptor beta chains from one sample, sequenced in a study of CD8 T cells in ankylosing spondylitis. One entry per CDR3 protein results from TCRdb running MiXCR on the 5' RACE reads. The sample lists 150,000 to 200,000 distinct CDR3 sequences; 10% to 15% were seen once. Sequencing used blood, either unsorted or a sorted T cell fraction (not recorded which). Source of these receptors: a female donor with ankylosing spondylitis or in good health (not recorded which). CDR3s include the opening cysteine and the closing phenylalanine or tryptophan. Each record gives: CDR3 DNA, CDR3 protein, D gene, clone size, J gene, V gene. D genes are given only for firm matches. Not every row has a clone size; where given, it reads once, few, many or a size class.

DNA: TGCAGTGCTGGGGGGCTAGCGGCAGATACGCAGTATTTT; CDR3: CSAGGLAADTQYF; D: -; size: many; J: TRBJ2-3; V: TRBV20-1
DNA: TGCGCCAGCAGCTTGGCCGAGGGCGCCGGGGAGCTGTTTTTT; CDR3: CASSLAEGAGELFF; D: -; size: many; J: TRBJ2-2; V: TRBV5-1
DNA: TGTGCCAGCTCACCGGGCAGGTCCTTATACAATGAGCAGTTCTTC; CDR3: CASSPGRSLYNEQFF; D: -; size: many; J: TRBJ2-1; V: TRBV18
DNA: TGCAGTGCTAGGGCAGGGGCGGGCAATCAGCCCCAGCATTTT; CDR3: CSARAGAGNQPQHF; D: -; size: -; J: TRBJ1-5; V: TRBV20-1
DNA: TGTGCCAGCAGCCGGGAACAGGGGATGTGGTTTAATACCGGGGAGCTGTTTTTT; CDR3: CASSREQGMWFNTGELFF; D: TRBD1; size: many; J: TRBJ2-2; V: TRBV6-1
DNA: TGCAGCTATTTATACTTAGGCTTCAGCACTGAAGCTTTCTTT; CDR3: CSYLYLGFSTEAFF; D: -; size: many; J: TRBJ1-1; V: TRBV29-1
DNA: TGTGCCAACGGACTAGCGGGAGAAGATACGCAGTATTTT; CDR3: CANGLAGEDTQYF; D: TRBD2; size: few; J: TRBJ2-3; V: TRBV12-3/TRBV12-4
DNA: TGTGCCAGCAGCTTAAGGCCTCAGGACTATGGCTACACCTTC; CDR3: CASSLRPQDYGYTF; D: -; size: few; J: TRBJ1-2; V: TRBV7-2
DNA: TGTGCCAGCATGGGGGGCGGCTATGGCTACACCTTC; CDR3: CASMGGGYGYTF; D: -; size: -; J: TRBJ1-2; V: TRBV6-5
DNA: TGTGCCAGCAGTCCGAGCTGGGACGCGGAGACCCAGTACTTC; CDR3: CASSPSWDAETQYF; D: -; size: few; J: TRBJ2-5; V: TRBV12-3/TRBV12-4
DNA: TGTGCCAGCGGTCCCGCGACGGGAACAGATACGCAGTATTTT; CDR3: CASGPATGTDTQYF; D: -; size: many; J: TRBJ2-3; V: TRBV7-9
DNA: TGCGCCAGCAGCTTGGGGCCAGCAAACACTGAAGCTTTCTTT; CDR3: CASSLGPANTEAFF; D: -; size: many; J: TRBJ1-1; V: TRBV5-1
DNA: TGTGCTAGCAGCTCCACGGGACTAGCGGGAGCTGAGCAGTTCTTC; CDR3: CASSSTGLAGAEQFF; D: TRBD2; size: -; J: TRBJ2-1; V: TRBV7-7
DNA: TGTGCCAGCCGATCAAGAGTTTGGGGCACAGATACGCAGTATTTT; CDR3: CASRSRVWGTDTQYF; D: -; size: -; J: TRBJ2-3; V: TRBV7-8
DNA: TGCGCCAGCAGCCCCGGACAGATAAACTATGGCTACACCTTC; CDR3: CASSPGQINYGYTF; D: -; size: many; J: TRBJ1-2; V: TRBV5-1
DNA: TGTGCCAGCAGATCCGGGACTCGGCAATCGGGGAATGAGCAGTTCTTC; CDR3: CASRSGTRQSGNEQFF; D: -; size: many; J: TRBJ2-1; V: TRBV12-3/TRBV12-4
DNA: TGTGCCTGGAAACCCGGCGGAGTAGAGACCCAGTACTTC; CDR3: CAWKPGGVETQYF; D: -; size: -; J: TRBJ2-5; V: TRBV30
DNA: TGTGCCAGCAGCCCTACAGCGGGAGTGGTTAATGAGCAGTTCTTC; CDR3: CASSPTAGVVNEQFF; D: TRBD2; size: many; J: TRBJ2-1; V: TRBV9
DNA: TGCAGTGCTAGAGTCAACAGAGACTACGAGCAGTACTTC; CDR3: CSARVNRDYEQYF; D: -; size: many; J: TRBJ2-7; V: TRBV20-1
DNA: TGTGCCATCAATCCCTGGACTAGCACAGATACGCAGTATTTT; CDR3: CAINPWTSTDTQYF; D: -; size: once; J: TRBJ2-3; V: TRBV10-3
DNA: TGTGCCAGCAGTGCCAACACAGGGGGGTATGGCTACACCTTC; CDR3: CASSANTGGYGYTF; D: TRBD1; size: many; J: TRBJ1-2; V: TRBV25-1
DNA: TGTGCCAGCAGCCTCGCGATGTCGGAGACCCAGTACTTC; CDR3: CASSLAMSETQYF; D: -; size: few; J: TRBJ2-5; V: TRBV7-2
DNA: TGTGCCAGCAATGTGAACACCGGGGAGCTGTTTTTT; CDR3: CASNVNTGELFF; D: -; size: many; J: TRBJ2-2; V: TRBV25-1
DNA: TGTGCCAGCAGCTTAGGGCTAGCGATCACAGATACGCAGTATTTT; CDR3: CASSLGLAITDTQYF; D: -; size: many; J: TRBJ2-3; V: TRBV7-9
DNA: TGTGCCAGCAGAGCCGGGACGAGAGCAGAGACCCAGTACTTC; CDR3: CASRAGTRAETQYF; D: -; size: -; J: TRBJ2-5; V: TRBV7-2
DNA: TGTGCCAGCAGCTTAATGGCGGGAGGGAACTACGAGCAGTACTTC; CDR3: CASSLMAGGNYEQYF; D: TRBD2; size: many; J: TRBJ2-7; V: TRBV7-3
DNA: TGTGCCAGCAGCCCGACTATACGGTCCTATGGCTACACCTTC; CDR3: CASSPTIRSYGYTF; D: -; size: -; J: TRBJ1-2; V: TRBV7-3
DNA: TGCGCCAGCAGCTTGCTTGGGACAGCCTCCTACGAGCAGTACTTC; CDR3: CASSLLGTASYEQYF; D: TRBD1; size: many; J: TRBJ2-7; V: TRBV5-1
DNA: TGTGCCTGGAGTGTCCGTGCCTCCAATGAGCAGTTCTTC; CDR3: CAWSVRASNEQFF; D: -; size: few; J: TRBJ2-1; V: TRBV30
DNA: TGTGCCAGCAGCTTAATTTTACATAGCAATCAGCCCCAGCATTTT; CDR3: CASSLILHSNQPQHF; D: -; size: -; J: TRBJ1-5; V: TRBV28
DNA: TGTGCCATCCAGGGCGTTTCGCGGGATAAACACGAGCAGTACTTC; CDR3: CAIQGVSRDKHEQYF; D: -; size: -; J: TRBJ2-7; V: TRBV10-3
DNA: TGTGCCAGCAGCTTAGATCTGGGGGAGAACACTGAAGCTTTCTTT; CDR3: CASSLDLGENTEAFF; D: -; size: -; J: TRBJ1-1; V: TRBV11-2
DNA: TGTGCCAGCAGGGGGGGGCAGGGGGCTCCTAATTCACCCCTCCACTTT; CDR3: CASRGGQGAPNSPLHF; D: TRBD1; size: once; J: TRBJ1-6; V: TRBV7-2
DNA: TGTGCCAGCAGCCCGGGACTGATAGACTCTGGAAACACCATATATTTT; CDR3: CASSPGLIDSGNTIYF; D: -; size: -; J: TRBJ1-3; V: TRBV7-8
DNA: TGTGCCAGCAGCCCAGGGGACAGCGGGTACGAGCAGTACTTC; CDR3: CASSPGDSGYEQYF; D: -; size: many; J: TRBJ2-7; V: TRBV7-2
DNA: TGTGCCAGCAGTACAGGGGTGGGAGGAAAACTGTTTTTT; CDR3: CASSTGVGGKLFF; D: TRBD1; size: many; J: TRBJ1-4; V: TRBV12-3/TRBV12-4
DNA: TGTGCCAGTACCAAGTGGGAGGAGCTGTTTTTT; CDR3: CASTKWEELFF; D: -; size: few; J: TRBJ2-2; V: TRBV19
DNA: TGTGCCAGCAGCGTAGGGAGCGAAACAGGGACCACTAAAGCTTTCTTT; CDR3: CASSVGSETGTTKAFF; D: -; size: -; J: TRBJ1-1; V: TRBV9
DNA: TGTGCCAGCAGTTCTTCCCCGGGACAGGGGAGGAACTACGAGCAGTACTTC; CDR3: CASSSSPGQGRNYEQYF; D: TRBD1; size: many; J: TRBJ2-7; V: TRBV6-5
DNA: TGTGCCAGCAGCTTAGTAGCAGGGGTTTACGAGCAGTACTTC; CDR3: CASSLVAGVYEQYF; D: -; size: -; J: TRBJ2-7; V: TRBV7-2
DNA: TGTGCCAGTAGTATAGAGGGGGTGAGGGGGGGCACTGAAGCTTTCTTT; CDR3: CASSIEGVRGGTEAFF; D: -; size: -; J: TRBJ1-1; V: TRBV19
DNA: TGTGCCACCAGTGATCCGGGGAGCACAGATACGCAGTATTTT; CDR3: CATSDPGSTDTQYF; D: -; size: -; J: TRBJ2-3; V: TRBV24-1
DNA: TGTGCCAGCACCTGGGGGGGGGCCGGGGAGCTGTTTTTT; CDR3: CASTWGGAGELFF; D: TRBD2; size: -; J: TRBJ2-2; V: TRBV12-3/TRBV12-4
DNA: TGTGCCAGCTCACCCTCAGGGAACGAGCAGTACTTC; CDR3: CASSPSGNEQYF; D: -; size: -; J: TRBJ2-7; V: TRBV18
DNA: TGTGCCAGCAGTTTTGCAGATACGCAGTATTTT; CDR3: CASSFADTQYF; D: -; size: many; J: TRBJ2-3; V: TRBV12-3/TRBV12-4
DNA: TGTGCCAGCAGTGGGGAACTCGAGACCCAGTACTTC; CDR3: CASSGELETQYF; D: -; size: -; J: TRBJ2-5; V: TRBV12-3/TRBV12-4
DNA: TGTGCCAGCAGCTCGGGACTAGCGGGAGGGATGAGTGGAGAGCAGTTCTTC; CDR3: CASSSGLAGGMSGEQFF; D: TRBD2; size: few; J: TRBJ2-1; V: TRBV7-2
DNA: TGTGCCATCAGTGGCGGGATACAGGGCCATACCTACGAGCAGTACTTC; CDR3: CAISGGIQGHTYEQYF; D: -; size: few; J: TRBJ2-7; V: TRBV10-3
DNA: TGCAGTGCTAGAGCCGGACAAAACTATAATTCACCCCTCCACTTT; CDR3: CSARAGQNYNSPLHF; D: -; size: many; J: TRBJ1-6; V: TRBV20-1
DNA: TGTGCCAGCAGTTCCTCGGGTGTAGGCTCCTACGAGCAGTACTTC; CDR3: CASSSSGVGSYEQYF; D: -; size: few; J: TRBJ2-7; V: TRBV27
DNA: TGTGCCAGCAGCGGGACGAACAGGAACACCGGGGAGCTGTTTTTT; CDR3: CASSGTNRNTGELFF; D: -; size: many; J: TRBJ2-2; V: TRBV9
DNA: TGTGCCTGGAGTTTTGACAGCACCGGGGAGCTGTTTTTT; CDR3: CAWSFDSTGELFF; D: -; size: -; J: TRBJ2-2; V: TRBV30
DNA: TGCAGTGCTTTTCAAGGGAACACTGAAGCTTTCTTT; CDR3: CSAFQGNTEAFF; D: -; size: medium-sized; J: TRBJ1-1; V: TRBV20-1
DNA: TGTGCCACCAGTCTAGCGGGGGGATACAATGAGCAGTTCTTC; CDR3: CATSLAGGYNEQFF; D: TRBD2; size: many; J: TRBJ2-1; V: TRBV24-1
DNA: TGTGCCAGCAGCTTGGGAGCGGGAGCACAAGAGACCCAGTACTTC; CDR3: CASSLGAGAQETQYF; D: TRBD2; size: many; J: TRBJ2-5; V: TRBV7-6
DNA: TGTGCCAGCAGTTTATTCGGGACAGGGGCCTACAATGAGCAGTTCTTC; CDR3: CASSLFGTGAYNEQFF; D: TRBD1; size: -; J: TRBJ2-1; V: TRBV27